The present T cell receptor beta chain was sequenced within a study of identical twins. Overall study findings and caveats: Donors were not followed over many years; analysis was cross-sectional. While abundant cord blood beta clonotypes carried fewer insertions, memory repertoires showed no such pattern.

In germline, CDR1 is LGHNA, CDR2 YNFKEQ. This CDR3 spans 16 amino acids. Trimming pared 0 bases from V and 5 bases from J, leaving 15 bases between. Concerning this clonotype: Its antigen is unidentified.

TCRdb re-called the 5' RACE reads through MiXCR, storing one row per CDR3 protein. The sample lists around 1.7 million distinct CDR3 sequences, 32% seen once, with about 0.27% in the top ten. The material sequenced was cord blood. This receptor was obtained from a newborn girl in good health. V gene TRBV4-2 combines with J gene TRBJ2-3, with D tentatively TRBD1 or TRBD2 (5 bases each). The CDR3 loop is CASSQEGTGSGDTQYF. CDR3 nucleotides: TGTGCCAGCAGCCAAGAGGGGACCGGCTCCGGAGATACGCAGTATTTT.